A few counts support the clone carrying this TCR beta chain. Its specificity is unknown. They isolated at least 7 million PBMCs from each sample. These data originate in a study of blood T cells in healthy people across ages. Germline V gene data show CDR1 as SGHTA and CDR2 as FQGNSA. The V segment lost 1 base and the J segment 1 base; nucleotides outside the gene matches: 4. The length of the CDR3 is 17 residues. Next came a second PCR, run for about 6 to 11 cycles, which used a sample-barcoded 5' primer along with a J-beta primer mix. One entry per CDR3 protein results from TCRdb running MiXCR on the 5' RACE reads. Of 850,000 or so distinct CDR3 sequences listed, around 28% are singletons. Notes on the study in general: Reliance upon unsorted PBMCs precluded definitive naive versus antigen-experienced comparison. The long-lived group displayed more naive CD4+ cells, plus higher diversity, than the aged donors did.

The V gene is TRBV7-2, the J gene TRBJ2-3, with 11 bases matching TRBD2. This receptor was obtained from a woman of 80 years or more in good health. Specimen: blood. CDR3 in DNA: TGTGCCAGCAGCTTAGGACTAGCGGGAAAACGCACAGATACGCAGTATTTT. Amino acids: CASSLGLAGKRTDTQYF.